The TCR beta chain under discussion was sequenced for a study of blood T cell repertoires in COVID-19. On the study more broadly: Spain, Italy and the United States supplied samples that represented acute and convalescent COVID-19. T cells, B-cell-depleted T cells, or PBMCs supplied cDNA or gDNA.

In its sample, this clone was seen once. Only in-frame clones appear in the TCRdb table, and some are missing; sequencing was by immunoSEQ multiplex PCR. The sample lists hundreds of thousands of clones; nearly 90% were seen once. V lost 6 bases to trimming and J lost 6 bases; unmatched junction nucleotides: 6. Per germline, CDR1 SQVTM and CDR2 ANQGSEA. This CDR3 spans 13 amino acids. This clonotype originated in a man aged 18 to 35 with active or convalescent COVID-19. Source material: peripheral blood. The genes are TRBV29-1 and TRBJ2-3, with TRBD2 identical over 10 bases. DNA for the CDR3: TGCAGCGTCTCCGGGACTAGCGTGGATACGCAGTATTTT. This translates into CSVSGTSVDTQYF.